This TCR beta chain is from a study of shared clonotypes between healthy human individuals. Overall study: Used for every donor were three CD4 naive, three CD4 memory, two CD8 naive and one CD8 memory plate. Study-wide results and caveats: The study found lower generation probabilities in non-shared clonotypes than in those shared by all four donors. Sampling was confined to blood; repertoires within tissues likely differ.

Naive CD4+ cells were CD45RA-selected; the remaining cells were memory. With V trimmed by 6 bases and J by 3 bases, 10 bases remained unmatched. The CDR3 length is 17 residues. Germline CDR1 MNHEY, CDR2 SMNVEV (reference sequence). Measured with immunoSEQ multiplex PCR; TCRdb has only the in-frame clones, and not every one. The table has 2 million to 3 million clones, over 85% seen once. Comment on this clone: The antigen remains unidentified.

Sequencing was carried out using naive CD4+ T cells from PBMCs. The subset is: CD45RA+ positively selected. The TCR originated in a young man in good health. Some clones in this sample may be carry-over from other donors' samples. The rearrangement links TRBV27 to TRBJ1-5; 11 nucleotides align to TRBD1. This CDR3 is CASSPVGQGAVNQPQHF. The CDR3 region has the DNA TGTGCCAGCAGCCCGGTCGGACAGGGGGCGGTCAATCAGCCCCAGCATTTT.